This TCR beta chain came from a study of cytomegalovirus exposure and HLA in healthy donors. Study observations and caveats: In a later analysis, TCR beta V- and J-gene trimming was associated with a missense DCLRE1C variant.

Note on this clone: What it recognizes is unknown.

Each donor's status was that of a healthy bone marrow donor. A multiplex PCR was run with 60 Vbeta primers and 13 Jbeta primers. The protocol was immunoSEQ multiplex PCR, while the TCRdb copy is restricted to in-frame clones and leaves out a portion. The sample lists roughly 140,000 clones, about 70% seen once, with almost 4% in the top ten. The sequence derives from a man younger than 30 in good health and CMV-seronegative. The sequenced sample consisted of PBMCs.

CDR3 residues: CASRLARPGEQYF. CDR3 bases: TGTGCAAGTCGCTTAGCGAGACCGGGGGAGCAGTACTTC. This chain links TRBV12-2 with TRBJ2-7; the D segment call TRBD2 is taken from the table without a DNA check. TRBV12-2 is described as a pseudogene. The CDR3 has 13 amino acids.